Detailed here is one T cell receptor (beta chain). Profiling relied on immunoSEQ multiplex PCR, and the TCRdb table lists in-frame clones only, not all of them. The sample includes over 100,000 clones, roughly 89% seen only once; the top ten take roughly a sixth. Germline loops: CDR1 MGHRA, CDR2 YSYEKL. V was clipped by 4 bases and J by 2 bases; unmatched bases: 9. This CDR3 has 18 amino acids. This sample was taken from a study of control samples from healthy donors and cancer patients. The chain combines TRBV4-1 with TRBJ2-3; 13 nucleotides agree with TRBD2. This TCR came from a woman between 45 and 60 years old in good health. The sequencing input was blood. The CDR3 DNA reads TGCGCCAGCAGCCTGACCGGGACTAGCGGGGAGTTCACAGATACGCAGTATTTT. Its protein product is CASSLTGTSGEFTDTQYF.